This TCR beta chain appears in the sequencing data of a study of cytomegalovirus exposure and HLA in healthy donors. The wider study: Findings of an earlier analysis included more than 90 million unique TCR beta sequences from 200 million or so T cells.

Primers included in the PCR were 60 Vbeta and 13 Jbeta primers. Here immunoSEQ multiplex PCR was the method, and the copy in TCRdb shows in-frame clones only, minus some. The table lists more than 90,000 clones, 55% to 65% of them singletons. V gave up 2 bases and J gave up 1 base; unmatched junction bases: 4. The CDR3 consists of 15 residues. Germline CDR1 reads SEHNR; CDR2 reads FQNEAQ (reference sequence). Regarding the study as a whole: A missense DCLRE1C variant was associated with V- and J-gene trimming of TCR beta chains in a later analysis, and an independent cohort replicated the association. The productive fraction for most TCR beta V segments was about 90% or about 30% in an earlier analysis. As was reported, the HLA-A and HLA-B alleles of most subjects were accurately predicted from TCR beta sequences.

A few counts support this clone. What it recognizes is unknown. The specimen sequenced was PBMCs. The sequence derives from a woman under 40 in good health and CMV-seronegative. The chain recombines TRBV7-9 with TRBJ2-5, with 7 bases lining up with TRBD1. This CDR3 reads CASSLRGGAQETQYF. CDR3 sequence (DNA): TGTGCCAGCAGCTTACGAGGGGGCGCCCAAGAGACCCAGTACTTC.